The 20 T cell receptor beta chains presented below share a single source sample, sequenced in a study of OX40 agonist ivuxolimab in advanced cancers. The assay was immunoSEQ multiplex PCR, and TCRdb's table has in-frame clones only and misses some. The sample includes roughly 48,000 clones, about 87% of them seen just once. The sample in question was CD4+ or CD8+ T cells sorted from blood, obtained in a trial of the OX40 agonist ivuxolimab. The receptors were sampled from an adult with an advanced solid tumor such as melanoma, head and neck, liver or kidney cancer.

J is TRBJ1-5 and V is TRBV28; tentatively, D is TRBD1 (6 bases). The CDR3 loop spans 16 amino acids. Trimming removed 6 bases from V and 0 bases from J, with 15 bases in between. Looked up from germline, CDR1 is MDHEN and CDR2 is SYDVKM. CDR3 nucleotides: TGTGCCAGCAGAAATCCTGACAGGAATAGCAATCAGCCCCAGCATTTT. It yields the protein CASRNPDRNSNQPQHF.

J is TRBJ2-5 and V is TRBV21-1; the listed D gene, TRBD2, was not tested against the DNA. TRBV21-1 is a listed pseudogene. The CDR3 is 16 amino acids. CDR3 nucleotide sequence: TGTGCCAGCAGCAAAGCGATTCAAGCGGCCCAAGAGACCCAGTACTTC. This codes for CASSKAIQAAQETQYF.

The chain couples TRBV5-1 to TRBJ2-3, with D hard to call. The V end lost 0 bases, the J end lost 8 bases, and 7 bases lay between the germline ends. The CDR3 runs 12 residues. The germline V gene encodes CDR1 SGHRS and CDR2 YFSETQ. CDR3 bases: TGCGCCAGCAGCTTGGAAGGGCTTACGCAGTATTTT. Translation gives CASSLEGLTQYF.

Concerning this clone itself: Other DNA sequences within the sample encode an identical CDR3. The chain carries TRBV2 and TRBJ2-5, with TRBD2 matching 13 bases. The trim removed 6 bases at V and 2 bases at J, leaving 3 bases unmatched. From germline, CDR1 is SNHLY and CDR2 FYNNEI. The CDR3 consists of 15 residues. The CDR3 sequence is CASRGLAGSQETQYF. CDR3 DNA: TGTGCCAGCAGGGGACTAGCGGGGTCTCAAGAGACCCAGTACTTC.

The gene calls are TRBV10-1 and TRBJ2-7; D could derive from TRBD1 or TRBD2 (5 bases each). CDR1 WNHNN and CDR2 SYGVQD come from the germline V gene (reference sequence). CDR3 length: 12 amino acids. V shed 4 bases and J shed 4 bases, with 8 bases lying between them. DNA for the CDR3: TGCGCCAGCAGTGGGGACGGATACGAGCAGTACTTC. Translated: CASSGDGYEQYF.

The chain joins TRBV19 to TRBJ1-6; possible D gene TRBD1, 5 bases. The V gene's germline CDR1 is LNHDA and CDR2 SQIVND (reference sequence). With 7 bases removed from V and 1 base from J, the gap between germline ends came to 8 bases. The CDR3 has 14 amino acids. The CDR3 DNA is TGTGCCAGTATGGGGGGGTCCTATAATTCACCCCTCCACTTT. It encodes CASMGGSYNSPLHF.

The chain uses TRBV4-1 and TRBJ2-1; D is unresolved. This CDR3 comprises 16 residues. Germline loops: CDR1 MGHRA, CDR2 YSYEKL. V lost 1 base to trimming and J lost 2 bases, with 12 bases between them. CDR3 sequence reads: CASSQAAERAYNEQFF. In DNA form, the CDR3 reads TGCGCCAGCAGCCAAGCCGCAGAAAGGGCCTACAATGAGCAGTTCTTC.

V is TRBV10-1 and J is TRBJ1-5; no firm D call. This CDR3 is 18 amino acids long. Germline assignment: CDR1 WNHNN and CDR2 SYGVQD (reference sequence). V lost 3 bases and J 3 bases, leaving 21 bases between the germline ends. The CDR3 DNA reads as TGCGCCAGCAGTGAACCACACTTTCCCGGGTCCGACAATCAGCCCCAGCATTTT. Translating gives CASSEPHFPGSDNQPQHF.

The rearrangement joins TRBV7-9 to TRBJ1-3; D gene uncertain. V shed 1 base and J shed 3 bases, with 1 base lying between them. The CDR3 totals 12 residues. Germline values: CDR1 SEHNR, CDR2 FQNEAQ (reference sequence). CDR3: CASSLDGNTIYF. CDR3 DNA sequence: TGTGCCAGCAGCTTAGATGGAAACACCATATATTTT.

This clone was recorded once. The rearrangement links TRBV2 to TRBJ2-3; D remains ambiguous. V lost 3 bases to trimming and J lost 5 bases, with 12 bases between them. There are 14 residues in the CDR3. Looked up from germline, CDR1 is SNHLY and CDR2 is FYNNEI. This CDR3 reads CASSDSSTQDTQYF. Here the CDR3 DNA reads TGTGCCAGCAGTGATTCGTCAACTCAAGATACGCAGTATTTT.

The chain is built from TRBV28 and TRBJ2-3; the D is unclear. The CDR3 sequence is 13 residues long. Germline V gene lookup returns CDR1 MDHEN and CDR2 SYDVKM. The V end was cut by 5 bases, the J end by 0 bases, with 6 bases between. The CDR3 reads CASSPESTDTQYF. Written as DNA, the CDR3 is TGTGCCAGCAGTCCTGAAAGCACAGATACGCAGTATTTT.

The chain recombines TRBV27 with TRBJ2-7, with 8 bases identical to TRBD1. V lost 8 bases and J lost 4; bases outside the gene matches: 10. The germline CDR1 and CDR2 sequences are MNHEY and SMNVEV (reference sequence). The CDR3 length is 14 residues. This CDR3 reads CASGWTGTDYEQYF. Here the CDR3 DNA reads TGTGCCAGCGGATGGACAGGGACGGATTACGAGCAGTACTTC.

The CDR3 reads CASSFRGVAKNIQYF. The DNA for the CDR3 is TGTGCCAGCAGTTTTCGCGGGGTAGCCAAAAACATTCAGTACTTC. The genes are TRBV28 and TRBJ2-4; a possible D gene is TRBD2 (6 bases). V lost 3 bases to trimming and J lost 0 bases, with 9 bases between them. The CDR3 has 15 residues. CDR1 is MDHEN, CDR2 SYDVKM, per germline. Full variable domain (outside the CDR3, taken from reference TRBV28 and TRBJ2-4): DVKVTQSSRYLVKRTGEKVFLECVQDMDHENMFWYRQDPGLGLRLIYFSYDVKMKEKGDIPEGYSVSREKKERFSLILESASTNQTSMYLCASSFRGVAKNIQYFGAGTRLSVL.

The chain joins TRBV27 to TRBJ2-7; TRBD1 agrees at 9 bases. With V trimmed by 3 bases and J by 7 bases, 7 bases remained unmatched. This CDR3 is built from 14 residues. The germline CDR1 and CDR2 sequences are MNHEY and SMNVEV (reference sequence). CDR3 protein: CASSFLQGAGEQYF. CDR3 sequence (DNA): TGTGCCAGCAGTTTCCTACAGGGGGCAGGGGAGCAGTACTTC.

This chain connects TRBV11-2 to TRBJ2-7; D not certain. This CDR3 has 14 residues. V gave up 1 base and J gave up 2 bases, with 9 bases separating them. From germline, CDR1 is SGHAT and CDR2 FQNNGV. CDR3 in DNA: TGTGCCAGCAGCTTAGTTGGCAGACCCTACGAGCAGTACTTC. It codes for CASSLVGRPYEQYF.

The CDR3 bases are TGTGCCAGTATTAAAGACCCGGTCGGAGCTGAAGCTTTCTTT. Translating gives CASIKDPVGAEAFF. This chain links TRBV19 with TRBJ1-1; no firm D call. The CDR3 totals 14 residues. V shed 7 bases and J shed 6 bases, with 18 bases lying between them. From germline, CDR1 is LNHDA and CDR2 SQIVND (reference sequence).

The chain combines TRBV29-1 with TRBJ2-7; 12 bases align to TRBD1. CDR1 SQVTM and CDR2 ANQGSEA come from the germline V gene. Trimming took 6 bases from V and 7 from J; bases not matched to a gene: 4. The CDR3 spans 12 residues. The CDR3 sequence is CSVGTGGLEQYF. The CDR3 DNA reads TGCAGCGTCGGGACAGGGGGCTTAGAGCAGTACTTC.

This clone was observed a single time. The chain links TRBV27 to TRBJ2-2; 12 nucleotides match TRBD2. Germline assignment: CDR1 MNHEY and CDR2 SMNVEV (reference sequence). The CDR3 runs 17 residues. The V and J ends lost 0 bases and 3 bases, in that order; junction bases with no gene match: 2. DNA of the CDR3: TGTGCCAGCAGTTTATCAAGACTAGCGGGGGACACCGGGGAGCTGTTTTTT. Its protein product is CASSLSRLAGDTGELFF.

The J gene is TRBJ2-7, the V gene TRBV27, with a tentative D call TRBD2 (6 bases). Germline CDR1 MNHEY, CDR2 SMNVEV (reference sequence). The CDR3 contains 14 residues. Trimming took off 2 bases at V and 4 bases at J, with 12 bases between the two ends. CDR3: CASSLSAGFYEQYF. In DNA, the CDR3 is TGTGCCAGCAGTTTAAGTGCGGGATTTTACGAGCAGTACTTC.

The chain carries TRBV27 and TRBJ2-2; no firm D call. V lost 4 bases, J lost 0 bases, and 6 bases lay in between. CDR1 and CDR2 from the germline V gene are MNHEY and SMNVEV (reference sequence). The CDR3 covers 14 residues. The CDR3 coding sequence is TGTGCCAGCAGTTCTGTCGCGAACACCGGGGAGCTGTTTTTT. It yields the protein CASSSVANTGELFF.